This TCR beta chain was sequenced during a study of PD-1 blockade in classical Hodgkin lymphoma. A word on this clone: Its cognate antigen is unknown.

No patient escaped relapse after autologous stem cell transplantation, and brentuximab vedotin exposure varied. Study conclusions and caveats: What drove the repertoire differences, possibly disease activity or prior therapy, has not been defined. Reported baseline diversity: healthy donors highest, relapsed/refractory patients lowest. Newly diagnosed patients and complete responders had comparable diversity at baseline. Only CD4+ TCR diversity, not CD8+, had risen significantly by C4D1.

Generated by immunoSEQ multiplex PCR, the TCRdb table keeps only in-frame clones and is missing some. The sample lists approximately 18,000 clones, about 66% seen once, with under 9.5% in the top ten. The V gene's germline CDR1 is MNHEY and CDR2 SMNVEV (reference sequence). The CDR3 totals 14 residues. V was pared by 3 bases and J by 5 bases, with 12 bases between. V is TRBV27 and J is TRBJ2-3, with D perhaps being TRBD1 or TRBD2 (5 bases each). Material: peripheral blood mononuclear cells (PBMCs), obtained before the second cycle of nivolumab. The TCR comes from a human donor with classical Hodgkin lymphoma. This chain's CDR3 is CASSFAGARDTQYF. The CDR3 nucleotides read TGTGCCAGCAGTTTCGCCGGGGCTAGAGATACGCAGTATTTT.